The 22 T cell receptor beta chains below come from one sample, sequenced in a study of T-cell memory formation after mild COVID-19. Each CDR3 protein is one row after TCRdb ran MiXCR on the 5' RACE reads. The sample consists of about 110,000 distinct CDR3 sequences, 22% of them appearing once. The specimen sequenced was PBMCs or a T cell subset sorted from them (not recorded which). These receptor sequences come from a man aged 18 to 30 who had mild COVID-19 (a few samples of this study predate the infection). Cell type and time point are not known.

The chain combines TRBV11-2 with TRBJ2-3, with 8 positions matching TRBD2. The V gene end was trimmed by 5 bases and the J gene end by 1 base; junction bases not matched to a gene: 5. Germline-derived CDR1 and CDR2 are SGHAT and FQNNGV. The CDR3 loop spans 15 amino acids. Written as DNA, the CDR3 is TGTGCCAGCAGCCTCGGGGGGGCCCGCACAGATACGCAGTATTTT. Its protein is CASSLGGARTDTQYF. The full variable domain, rest sourced from reference TRBV11-2 and TRBJ2-3, is EAGVAQSPRYKIIEKRQSVAFWCNPISGHATLYWYQQILGQGPKLLIQFQNNGVVDDSQLPKDRFSAERLKGVDSTLKIQPAKLEDSAVYLCASSLGGARTDTQYFGPGTRLTVL.

This chain uses TRBV12-3 or TRBV12-4 with TRBJ2-7; D remains unclear. The CDR3 runs to 14 residues. Trimming shortened V by 3 bases and J by 3 bases, and 12 bases separated the two germline ends. This CDR3 is CASSFGQSYYEQYF. The CDR3, as DNA: TGTGCCAGCAGTTTCGGCCAGAGCTACTACGAGCAGTACTTC.

The chain combines TRBV7-9 with TRBJ1-4; 9 bases fit TRBD1. CDR1 and CDR2 (germline): SEHNR, FQNEAQ (reference sequence). The CDR3 extends over 15 amino acids. The trim removed 1 base at V and 5 bases at J, leaving 2 bases unmatched. CDR3 residues: CASSLGGTGNEKLFF. CDR3 DNA: TGTGCCAGCAGCTTAGGGGGGACAGGGAATGAAAAACTGTTTTTT.

This clonotype has a count of ten or more. This sequence joins TRBV6-5 and TRBJ2-1, with TRBD1 matching over 11 bases. V was clipped by 3 bases and J by 6 bases; unmatched bases: 7. The CDR3 is 16 amino acids. Germline V gives CDR1 MNHEY, CDR2 SVGAGI. Written as DNA, the CDR3 is TGTGCCAGCAGTTATTTTACCGGGACAGGGGGCAATGAGCAGTTCTTC. Translated: CASSYFTGTGGNEQFF.

This clonotype was counted only a few times. The V call is TRBV7-2, the J call TRBJ1-2; a weak D match, TRBD1 (6 bases). V dropped 5 bases and J dropped 2 bases, with 9 bases sitting between them. Germline assignment: CDR1 SGHTA and CDR2 FQGNSA. CDR3 size: 13 residues. The CDR3 sequence is CASSVQGNYGYTF. The CDR3 DNA reads TGTGCCAGCAGCGTACAGGGAAACTATGGCTACACCTTC.

The chain carries TRBV29-1 and TRBJ1-1; no reliable D call. V was shortened by 4 bases and J by 1 base, with 7 bases between the two germline ends. Per germline, CDR1 SQVTM and CDR2 ANQGSEA. The CDR3 consists of 12 residues. CDR3: CSVALGNTEAFF. The CDR3 bases are TGCAGCGTTGCGCTTGGGAACACTGAAGCTTTCTTT.

This clonotype was recorded a few times. The chain employs TRBV15 and TRBJ2-5, with TRBD1 matching 7 bases. CDR1 and CDR2 from the germline V gene are LNHNV and YYDKDF (reference sequence). The ends lost 4 bases at V and 4 bases at J; junction bases unmatched: 6. This CDR3 has 14 residues. The CDR3 DNA sequence: TGTGCCACCAGCACAGGACAGGAAGCAGAGACCCAGTACTTC. Its translation: CATSTGQEAETQYF.

This clonotype was detected only a few times. The V gene is TRBV4-1, the J gene TRBJ2-5, with 10 bases matching TRBD1. Losses at the gene ends were 2 bases for V and 3 bases for J; bases not matched to a gene: 3. Germline V gene data show CDR1 as MGHRA and CDR2 as YSYEKL. The CDR3 runs 15 residues. The CDR3 nucleotides read TGCGCCAGCAGCCAACCGGACAGGGGGAAAGAGACCCAGTACTTC. Its translation is CASSQPDRGKETQYF.

This clonotype was found once. The chain uses TRBV29-1 and TRBJ1-4; D is unresolved. V lost 4 bases to trimming and J lost 7 bases, with 10 bases between them. Germline V gene sequence: CDR1 SQVTM, CDR2 ANQGSEA. This CDR3 spans 12 amino acids. CDR3 bases: TGCAGCGTTGCCCCCGGCGGTGAAAAACTGTTTTTT. Its translation is CSVAPGGEKLFF.

The rearrangement links TRBV4-1 to TRBJ1-1; the D gene is possibly TRBD1 (5 bases). The CDR3 extends over 15 amino acids. Trimming took off 1 base at V and 5 bases at J, with 14 bases between the two ends. Germline-derived CDR1 and CDR2 are MGHRA and YSYEKL. CDR3 sequence (DNA): TGCGCCAGCAGCCAAGGGCGCGGCGGGGGGACTGAAGCTTTCTTT. The encoded protein is CASSQGRGGGTEAFF.

The chain couples TRBV6-6 to TRBJ2-1; perhaps TRBD2 as D (5 bases). CDR3 length: 11 residues. Germline V CDR1 and CDR2: MNHNY, SVGAGI (reference sequence). V was pared by 7 bases and J by 10 bases, with 11 bases between. CDR3 amino acids: CASMMTTEQFF. CDR3 in DNA: TGTGCCAGCATGATGACTACGGAGCAGTTCTTC.

The rearrangement uses TRBV12-3 or TRBV12-4 and TRBJ1-5; no reliable D call. CDR3 length equals 13 residues. V was trimmed by 4 bases and J by 7 bases, leaving 11 bases between them. The chain's CDR3 is CASSSQLFQPQHF. The CDR3 DNA reads TGTGCCAGCAGTTCACAACTATTCCAGCCCCAGCATTTT.

This clonotype was seen more than once but under ten times. The chain is built from TRBV6-5 and TRBJ1-5; TRBD1 agrees at 7 bases. This CDR3 comprises 15 residues. CDR1 MNHEY and CDR2 SVGAGI come from the germline V gene. The V and J ends lost 5 bases and 6 bases, in that order; junction bases with no gene match: 10. In DNA form, the CDR3 reads TGTGCCAGCAGTCCTAAACAGGGGTACGCTCAGCCCCAGCATTTT. Its translation: CASSPKQGYAQPQHF.

This clonotype was seen many times. V gene TRBV29-1 combines with J gene TRBJ2-5; D is uncertain. The CDR3 is 11 residues long. The V and J ends lost 7 bases and 7 bases respectively, with 13 bases between them. In germline, CDR1 is SQVTM, CDR2 ANQGSEA. The CDR3 nucleotides are TGCAGCGCCATTATCCTTGGGACCCAGTACTTC. Its translation: CSAIILGTQYF.

In this sample, this clonotype turned up a few times. The chain joins TRBV29-1 to TRBJ2-1; 7 nucleotides match TRBD2. Germline lookup yields CDR1 SQVTM and CDR2 ANQGSEA. Trimming at V came to 3 bases and at J to 6 bases, leaving 2 bases not matched to a gene. The CDR3 runs to 12 residues. CDR3 residues: CSVDTGGNEQFF. CDR3 in DNA: TGCAGCGTTGACACGGGGGGCAATGAGCAGTTCTTC.

This clonotype occurred a few times. J is TRBJ1-1 and V is TRBV19, with TRBD1 matching over 9 bases. Germline lookup yields CDR1 LNHDA and CDR2 SQIVND (reference sequence). The V gene end was trimmed by 4 bases and the J gene end by 4 bases; junction bases not matched to a gene: 7. The CDR3 is made up of 15 amino acids. The CDR3: CASSKTGGGGTEAFF. The CDR3, as DNA: TGTGCCAGTAGTAAGACAGGGGGAGGAGGCACTGAAGCTTTCTTT.

V and J are TRBV7-2 and TRBJ2-2; TRBD1 aligns across 9 bases. The ends lost 6 bases at V and 2 bases at J; junction bases unmatched: 1. The CDR3 runs to 14 residues. Germline assignment: CDR1 SGHTA and CDR2 FQGNSA. The CDR3: CASRDRGNTGELFF. The CDR3 region has the DNA TGTGCCAGCAGGGACAGGGGTAACACCGGGGAGCTGTTTTTT.

There are many counts of this clonotype. The V gene is TRBV7-2, the J gene TRBJ2-3; the D gene is possibly TRBD2 (7 bases). Trimming removed 5 bases from V and 2 bases from J, with 14 bases in between. Germline V gives CDR1 SGHTA, CDR2 FQGNSA. CDR3 size: 15 residues. The CDR3 coding sequence is TGTGCCAGCAGCATTAGGGGGGGGGCCACAGATACGCAGTATTTT. Translated, it gives CASSIRGGATDTQYF. The full variable domain, completed using reference TRBV7-2 and TRBJ2-3, is GAGVSQSPSNKVTEKGKDVELRCDPISGHTALYWYRQSLGQGLEFLIYFQGNSAPDKSGLPSDRFSAERTGGSVSTLTIQRTQQEDSAVYLCASSIRGGATDTQYFGPGTRLTVL.

This clonotype was recorded a few times. The chain has TRBV7-9 and TRBJ2-1, with 14 positions matching TRBD2. V was pared by 5 bases and J by 5 bases, with 5 bases of the junction left unmatched. This CDR3 contains 16 residues. Germline-derived CDR1 and CDR2 are SEHNR and FQNEAQ (reference sequence). The CDR3 DNA reads as TGTGCCAGCAGCCCTCCGGGACTAGCGGGGGACAATGAGCAGTTCTTC. Protein sequence: CASSPPGLAGDNEQFF.

This clonotype was counted a few times. This rearrangement joins TRBV4-1 to TRBJ1-5; 7 nucleotides align to TRBD1. Unmatched junction bases numbered 4, after V lost 0 bases and J lost 5 bases. The CDR3 runs 15 residues. Germline loops: CDR1 MGHRA, CDR2 YSYEKL. CDR3 amino acids: CASSQERRGDQPQHF. The DNA for the CDR3 is TGCGCCAGCAGCCAAGAACGCAGGGGGGATCAGCCCCAGCATTTT.

The genes are TRBV5-5 and TRBJ2-7; maybe TRBD2 (6 bases). This CDR3 is 16 amino acids long. Germline CDR1 reads SGHKS; CDR2 reads YYEKEE (reference sequence). V lost 1 base to trimming and J lost 3 bases, with 17 bases between them. CDR3 protein: CASSLRLAGTFYEQYF. As DNA, the CDR3 is TGTGCCAGCAGCTTGCGACTGGCAGGGACTTTCTACGAGCAGTACTTC. The complete variable domain, with remaining parts taken from reference TRBV5-5 and TRBJ2-7, reads DAGVTQSPTHLIKTRGQQVTLRCSPISGHKSVSWYQQVLGQGPQFIFQYYEKEERGRGNFPDRFSARQFPNYSSELNVNALLLGDSALYLCASSLRLAGTFYEQYFGPGTRLTVT.

This clonotype was seen ten or more times. The chain uses TRBV19 and TRBJ2-7; 7 nucleotides match TRBD1. CDR1 LNHDA and CDR2 SQIVND come from the germline V gene (reference sequence). V dropped 3 bases and J dropped 5; count of bases not matched to a gene: 4. The CDR3 totals 13 residues. The CDR3 nucleotides are TGTGCCAGTAGTATTTCGACAGGGAACGAGCAGTACTTC. Its protein product is CASSISTGNEQYF.